The rows below give T cell receptor beta chains drawn from one sample of a study of cytomegalovirus exposure and HLA in healthy donors. TCRdb's table, derived via immunoSEQ multiplex PCR, lists solely in-frame clones and lacks some. Seen here are some 180,000 clones, around 83% observed once, and the top ten hold roughly 1.7%. The sample consisted of PBMCs. These receptors were taken from a man aged 35-49 years in good health and CMV-seropositive. Both conserved end residues are trimmed from each CDR3. Each record gives: J gene, V gene, CDR3 protein.

TRBJ1-1	TRBV21-1	ASSKVTRQGCTEAF
TRBJ2-1	TRBV5-1	ASSRLGGSYNEQF
TRBJ1-2	TRBV28	ASSFRGGGYT
TRBJ2-6	TRBV6-1	ASSGRQGASSGANVLT
TRBJ1-1	TRBV29-1	SVAPTGVNTEAF
TRBJ2-3	TRBV15	ATSRDEAGGSTDTQY
TRBJ2-1	TRBV18	ASSLVIEANEQF
TRBJ2-7	TRBV5-1	ASSLITGSEQY
TRBJ2-7	TRBV5-1	ASSWQGQGSDEQY
TRBJ2-1	TRBV2	ASSAAGESYNEQF
TRBJ2-7	TRBV7-9	ASSPPSPDRSSYEQY
TRBJ2-1	TRBV29-1	SVGEWSYNEQF
TRBJ2-3	TRBV25-1	ASSVSTDTQY
TRBJ1-3	TRBV7-8	ASSLSGGNTIY
TRBJ1-6	TRBV11-2	ASSAGPGGSYNSPLH
TRBJ2-4	TRBV7-9	ASSGEQAKNIQY